The 14 T cell receptor beta chains below were found in one sample sequenced in a study of T cells in Graves' hyperthyroidism and ophthalmopathy. RNA transcripts served as the template for amplifying TCR beta CDR3 regions. Initially, a first-round RT-PCR of the TCR CDR3 employed the HTBI primer set. MiXCR, run by TCRdb on the multiplex PCR reads, gives a single entry per CDR3 protein. The sample holds 600,000 to 850,000 distinct CDR3 sequences, approximately 18% seen once. Sample: blood. These receptors originate from a woman aged 50 to 60 with Graves' hyperthyroidism that later progressed to Graves' ophthalmopathy.

The chain links TRBV19 to TRBJ2-1; TRBD2 matches at 10 bases. Per germline, CDR1 LNHDA and CDR2 SQIVND (reference sequence). The length of the CDR3 is 16 residues. V shed 3 bases, J shed 4 bases, and the junction held 6 bases outside the gene matches. The CDR3 is CASSMPGTSEYNEQFF. In DNA form, the CDR3 reads TGTGCCAGTAGTATGCCCGGGACTAGCGAATACAATGAGCAGTTCTTC.

The gene calls are TRBV30 and TRBJ2-7, with TRBD2 matching over 7 bases. The CDR3 has 14 residues. Unmatched junction bases numbered 11, after V lost 3 bases and J lost 6 bases. Germline CDR1 GTSNPN, CDR2 SVGIG (reference sequence). CDR3 sequence reads: CAWSPGGGSSEQYF. CDR3 DNA sequence: TGTGCCTGGAGCCCTGGGGGGGGGTCGTCCGAGCAGTACTTC.

The genes are TRBV7-6 and TRBJ2-1, with 11 bases that match TRBD2. The J segment lost 9 bases and the V segment lost 5 bases, leaving 12 bases of the junction unmatched. Germline assignment: CDR1 SGHVS and CDR2 FNYEAQ. The length of the CDR3 is 16 residues. The CDR3 DNA reads TGTGCCAGCAGCCAGATCACTAGCGGGGGTTGGGGTGAGCAGTTCTTC. This sequence encodes CASSQITSGGWGEQFF.

The chain is built from TRBV12-3 or TRBV12-4 and TRBJ2-7, with D possibly TRBD2 on 5 matching bases. The V and J ends lost 2 bases and 0 bases respectively, with 14 bases between them. The CDR3 loop spans 16 amino acids. The CDR3 reads CASSLTLSGSSYEQYF. CDR3 bases: TGTGCCAGCAGTTTAACCCTCAGCGGCAGCTCCTACGAGCAGTACTTC.

The chain employs TRBV19 and TRBJ1-1; 7 bases match TRBD1. Trimming at V came to 6 bases and at J to 5 bases, leaving 9 bases not matched to a gene. The germline V gene encodes CDR1 LNHDA and CDR2 SQIVND (reference sequence). This CDR3 comprises 14 residues. The CDR3 region has the DNA TGTGCCAGTAGCCCGACAGGGTATGGGACTGAAGCTTTCTTT. The encoded protein is CASSPTGYGTEAFF. The variable domain in full, with the rest retrieved from reference TRBV19 and TRBJ1-1, is DGGITQSPKYLFRKEGQNVTLSCEQNLNHDAMYWYRQDPGQGLRLIYYSQIVNDFQKGDIAEGYSVSREKKESFPLTVTSAQKNPTAFYLCASSPTGYGTEAFFGQGTRLTVV.

This clonotype was detected only a few times. The chain couples TRBV19 to TRBJ1-1, with D unclear. The CDR3 length is 16 residues. Trimming stripped 3 bases from V and 0 bases from J, with 14 bases between. The germline V gene has CDR1 LNHDA and CDR2 SQIVND (reference sequence). The CDR3 coding sequence is TGTGCCAGTAGTATGCCCCCGGGAGGGTTGAACACTGAAGCTTTCTTT. Amino acids: CASSMPPGGLNTEAFF.

This chain links TRBV5-1 with TRBJ2-1; 9 positions match TRBD1. CDR1 SGHRS and CDR2 YFSETQ come from the germline V gene. This CDR3 spans 13 amino acids. The V and J ends lost 8 bases and 7 bases, in that order; junction bases with no gene match: 7. The CDR3: CASLGQGWNEQFF. CDR3 bases: TGCGCCAGTTTGGGACAGGGTTGGAATGAGCAGTTCTTC.

This clonotype was found many times. The V gene is TRBV2, the J gene TRBJ1-6; D gene unclear. The CDR3 contains 15 residues. Germline lookup yields CDR1 SNHLY and CDR2 FYNNEI. Between the trimmed V and J ends, which lost 6 bases and 0 bases, there was a span of 9 bases. CDR3 in amino acids: CASSIDNSYNSPLHF. The CDR3 DNA is TGTGCCAGCAGCATTGACAACTCCTATAATTCACCCCTCCACTTT.

V and J are TRBV5-1 and TRBJ1-1; tentatively, D is TRBD1 (6 bases). This CDR3 comprises 15 residues. Germline CDR1 and CDR2: SGHRS and YFSETQ. V was shortened by 2 bases and J by 0 bases, with 11 bases between the two germline ends. CDR3 sequence reads: CASSFQGIMNTEAFF. The CDR3 DNA sequence: TGCGCCAGCAGCTTTCAGGGGATCATGAACACTGAAGCTTTCTTT.

In its sample, this clonotype was seen many times. The chain links TRBV12-3 or TRBV12-4 to TRBJ1-1; D gene ambiguous. The CDR3 covers 14 residues. V lost 3 bases to trimming and J lost 5 bases, with 13 bases between them. CDR3: CASSFQVALTEAFF. For the CDR3, the DNA is TGTGCCAGCAGTTTCCAGGTTGCGCTGACTGAAGCTTTCTTT.

This clonotype was observed many times. This chain uses TRBV27 with TRBJ2-2; D may be TRBD1 (6 bases). Germline lookup yields CDR1 MNHEY and CDR2 SMNVEV (reference sequence). The V and J ends lost 3 bases and 2 bases respectively, with 16 bases between them. The CDR3 has 17 amino acids. The CDR3 spells CASSFLSGTRNTGELFF. The CDR3 region has the DNA TGTGCCAGCAGTTTCCTCTCCGGGACAAGAAACACCGGGGAGCTGTTTTTT.

In regard to this clonotype: Because the CDR3 is missing its conserved closing phenylalanine or tryptophan, this is likely a read error. The chain couples TRBV11-2 to TRBJ1-3; 7 bases are shared with TRBD1. V was pared by 5 bases and J by 5 bases, with 6 bases of the junction left unmatched. The V gene's germline CDR1 is SGHAT and CDR2 FQNNGV. CDR3 length: 14 residues. The CDR3 nucleotides read TGTGCCAGCAGCAGGACAGGTCGTCGAAACACCATATATCTT. Protein product: CASSRTGRRNTIYL.

Comments on this clonotype: This clone may be a read error of a much larger clone one base away. CDR3 sequence: CASSPSGQGVNRGYTF. CDR3 nucleotide sequence: TGTGCCAGCAGCCCTTCGGGACAGGGAGTCAATAGGGGCTACACCTTC. V and J are TRBV7-2 and TRBJ1-2; 9 nucleotides agree with TRBD1. The V and J ends lost 5 bases and 8 bases, in that order; junction bases with no gene match: 15. Germline CDR1 SGHTA, CDR2 FQGNSA. The CDR3 has 16 residues.

This clonotype was detected a few times. The gene calls are TRBV29-1 and TRBJ2-1; the match to TRBD2 covers 8 bases. The CDR3 covers 12 residues. The germline V gene encodes CDR1 SQVTM and CDR2 ANQGSEA. Trimming cost V 3 bases and J 10 bases; bases outside gene matches: 5. The CDR3 here is CSVDRTSYEQFF. CDR3 nucleotides: TGCAGCGTTGATAGGACTAGCTACGAGCAGTTCTTC.